This T cell receptor (beta chain) was identified during a study of blood T cell repertoires in COVID-19. Study-level background: Sources were T cells, B-cell-depleted T cells, or PBMCs; the material itself was cDNA or gDNA.

The CDR3 is made up of 14 amino acids. CDR1 MDHEN and CDR2 SYDVKM come from the germline V gene. Trimming removed 1 base from V and 4 bases from J, with 8 bases in between. Profiled with immunoSEQ multiplex PCR; TCRdb holds only in-frame clones, not every one. The table shows some 330,000 clones, with roughly 90% occurring only once. The receptor was isolated from a woman aged 25 to 39 who had recovered from COVID-19. The rearrangement uses TRBV28 and TRBJ2-1; D is possibly TRBD2 (5 bases). Sequencing input: PBMCs or T cells enriched from blood (not recorded which). The CDR3 DNA is TGTGCCAGCAGTTTATACTCGGGATACAATGAGCAGTTCTTC. Protein sequence: CASSLYSGYNEQFF.